Following are 12 T cell receptor beta chains from one sample sequenced in a study of blood T cell repertoires in COVID-19. Clones were read by immunoSEQ multiplex PCR, and TCRdb kept only the in-frame ones, dropping some. The sample lists approximately 83,000 clones; about 77% were seen once. Sequenced input: peripheral blood. The receptors originated from an elderly woman with acute or convalescent COVID-19.

The V gene is TRBV6-6, the J gene TRBJ1-5, with 8 bases fitting TRBD1. CDR3 length: 15 amino acids. Looked up from germline, CDR1 is MNHNY and CDR2 is SVGAGI (reference sequence). Germline trimming cut 8 bases from V and 4 bases from J; bases unmatched to any gene: 10. In DNA form, the CDR3 reads TGTGCCAGCCGCCCTGGACAGGGTTCAAATCAGCCCCAGCATTTT. It yields the protein CASRPGQGSNQPQHF.

This clone was detected many times. This chain links TRBV11-2 with TRBJ2-5, with D hard to call. Looked up from germline, CDR1 is SGHAT and CDR2 is FQNNGV. Trimming pared 2 bases from V and 2 bases from J, leaving 6 bases between. CDR3 length: 13 amino acids. The CDR3 protein is CASSLWRQETQYF. CDR3 bases: TGTGCCAGCAGCTTATGGCGGCAAGAGACCCAGTACTTC.

This clone was detected only once. The CDR3 bases are TGTGCCAGCAGCTTAGGGGCAACACACCATACGCAGTATTTT. Translating it yields CASSLGATHHTQYF. The chain joins TRBV7-2 to TRBJ2-3; D call uncertain. Germline V gives CDR1 SGHTA, CDR2 FQGNSA. V was pared by 1 base and J by 7 bases, with 12 bases between. There are 14 residues in the CDR3.

The table lists this clone with a few counts. The chain couples TRBV6-4 to TRBJ2-1, with TRBD2 matching over 9 bases. The CDR3 is made up of 14 amino acids. Germline V lookup: CDR1 MRHNA, CDR2 SNTAGT. CDR3 in DNA: TGTGCTACCTCTGGCGGGGGGGTATACAATGAGCAGTTCTTC. Amino acid sequence: CATSGGGVYNEQFF.

This rearrangement joins TRBV10-3 to TRBJ1-1, with D possibly being TRBD1 (5 bases). Per germline, CDR1 ENHRY and CDR2 SYGVKD. V was pared by 4 bases and J by 4 bases, with 19 bases between. The CDR3 totals 16 residues. CDR3: CAISGATSGATTEAFF. The CDR3 DNA reads as TGTGCCATCAGTGGGGCAACGAGTGGGGCCACCACTGAAGCTTTCTTT.

The chain recombines TRBV18 with TRBJ1-1; the match to TRBD1 covers 7 bases. V lost 4 bases, J lost 7 bases, and 9 bases stayed unmatched. The CDR3 is 14 amino acids. CDR1 KGHSH and CDR2 LQKENI come from the germline V gene. For the CDR3, the DNA is TGTGCCAGCTCACGAACAGGGGAGTCGGGTGAAGCTTTCTTT. The encoded protein is CASSRTGESGEAFF.

The CDR3 here is CASRFQGNTEAFF. CDR3 DNA sequence: TGTGCCAGCAGGTTTCAGGGGAACACTGAAGCTTTCTTT. The V call is TRBV11-1, the J call TRBJ1-1, with D possibly TRBD1 on 5 matching bases. The CDR3 runs to 13 residues. Trimming shortened V by 6 bases and J by 1 base, and 9 bases separated the two germline ends. CDR1 is SGHAT and CDR2 is FQDESV in the germline V gene (reference sequence).

The rearrangement links TRBV7-9 to TRBJ2-3; the match to TRBD2 covers 11 bases. CDR1 is SEHNR, CDR2 FQNEAQ, per germline (reference sequence). V dropped 5 bases and J dropped 6; count of bases not matched to a gene: 10. CDR3 length: 16 amino acids. The CDR3 coding sequence is TGTGCCAGCAGCCTCGGGACTAGCGGCTTCGGGGATACGCAGTATTTT. Protein: CASSLGTSGFGDTQYF.

The gene calls are TRBV19 and TRBJ2-7; D perhaps matches TRBD1 (5 bases). The V and J ends lost 3 bases and 4 bases respectively, with 13 bases between them. Germline V CDR1 and CDR2: LNHDA, SQIVND (reference sequence). CDR3 length: 14 residues. The CDR3 DNA reads as TGTGCCAGTAGTATTGGACATGACGAATACGAGCAGTACTTC. It codes for CASSIGHDEYEQYF.

The chain combines TRBV2 with TRBJ2-3; tentative D call: TRBD1 (6 bases). Trimming removed 2 bases from V and 3 bases from J, with 9 bases in between. The CDR3 extends over 14 amino acids. Germline V gene lookup returns CDR1 SNHLY and CDR2 FYNNEI. The CDR3 nucleotides are TGTGCCAGCAGTGAAACAGGGAGAACAGATACGCAGTATTTT. It translates to CASSETGRTDTQYF.

The rearrangement links TRBV28 to TRBJ2-7; 7 nucleotides align to TRBD1. CDR3 length: 13 residues. J was trimmed by 5 bases and V by 6 bases; bases with no gene match: 7. Germline assignment: CDR1 MDHEN and CDR2 SYDVKM. Here the CDR3 reads CASRSGQFDEQYF. CDR3 sequence (DNA): TGTGCCAGCAGGTCGGGACAGTTCGACGAGCAGTACTTC.

The chain employs TRBV18 and TRBJ1-5; 12 bases align to TRBD1. The CDR3 consists of 15 residues. Germline V lookup: CDR1 KGHSH, CDR2 LQKENI. Trimming at V came to 4 bases and at J to 7 bases, leaving 5 bases not matched to a gene. The CDR3 here is CASSLGTGGRQPQHF. CDR3 bases: TGTGCCAGCTCACTAGGGACAGGGGGCAGGCAGCCCCAGCATTTT.